This T cell receptor (beta chain) was observed in a study of shared clonotypes between healthy human individuals. General study points: Larger estimated richness was generally seen in naive subsets than in memory subsets. The sampled material consisted only of blood, and tissue repertoires are likely to differ. Having only a few donors restricted how much genetic and exposure-history diversity was captured.

CD45RO negativity and positive selection for CCR7 defined naive CD8 cells, a population that excluded terminally differentiated effector memory CD45RA+ cells. In germline, CDR1 is SGDLS, CDR2 YYNGEE. The CDR3 runs 21 residues. V was clipped by 0 bases and J by 4 bases; unmatched bases: 15. Notes on this clone: What it binds is not known.

Several immunoSEQ 96-well plates shared each subset's DNA, each plate a replicate. The method was immunoSEQ multiplex PCR; TCRdb's version includes in-frame clones alone and lacks a portion of them. The table records roughly 2.1 million clones, roughly 91% of them present only once. The receptor was derived from a man aged 18 to 29 in good health. Some clones in this sample may be carry-over from other donors' samples. The chain combines TRBV9 with TRBJ2-2; the match to TRBD2 covers 13 bases. Input material: naive CD8+ T cells from PBMCs. CDR3 in DNA: TGTGCCAGCAGCGTAGCCCCGAGTACTAGCGGGAGGGCCCCGAGCACCGGGGAGCTGTTTTTT. Protein sequence: CASSVAPSTSGRAPSTGELFF.